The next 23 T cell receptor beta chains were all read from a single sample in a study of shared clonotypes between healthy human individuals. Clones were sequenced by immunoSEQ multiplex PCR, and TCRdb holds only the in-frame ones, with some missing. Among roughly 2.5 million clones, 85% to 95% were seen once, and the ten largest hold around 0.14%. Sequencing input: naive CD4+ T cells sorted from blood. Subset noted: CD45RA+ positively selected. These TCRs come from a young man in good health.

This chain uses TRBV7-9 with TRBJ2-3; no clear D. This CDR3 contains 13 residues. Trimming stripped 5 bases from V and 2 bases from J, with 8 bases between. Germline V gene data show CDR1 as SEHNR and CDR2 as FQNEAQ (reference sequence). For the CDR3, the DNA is TGTGCCAGCAGCATATCAGACACAGATACGCAGTATTTT. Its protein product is CASSISDTDTQYF. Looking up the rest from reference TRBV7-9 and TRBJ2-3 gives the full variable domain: DTGVSQNPRHKITKRGQNVTFRCDPISEHNRLYWYRQTLGQGPEFLTYFQNEAQLEKSRLLSDRFSAERPKGSFSTLEIQRTEQGDSAMYLCASSISDTDTQYFGPGTRLTVL.

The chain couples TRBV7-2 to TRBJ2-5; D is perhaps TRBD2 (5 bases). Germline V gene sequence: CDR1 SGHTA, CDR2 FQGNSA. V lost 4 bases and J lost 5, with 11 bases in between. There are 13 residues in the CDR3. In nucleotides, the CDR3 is TGTGCCAGCAGCTCACGGGGTAGGGAGACCCAGTACTTC. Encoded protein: CASSSRGRETQYF.

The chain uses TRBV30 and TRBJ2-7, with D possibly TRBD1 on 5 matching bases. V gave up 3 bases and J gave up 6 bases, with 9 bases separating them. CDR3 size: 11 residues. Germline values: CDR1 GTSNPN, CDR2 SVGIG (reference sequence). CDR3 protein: CAWSQGVEQYF. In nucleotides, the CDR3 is TGTGCCTGGAGCCAGGGTGTCGAGCAGTACTTC.

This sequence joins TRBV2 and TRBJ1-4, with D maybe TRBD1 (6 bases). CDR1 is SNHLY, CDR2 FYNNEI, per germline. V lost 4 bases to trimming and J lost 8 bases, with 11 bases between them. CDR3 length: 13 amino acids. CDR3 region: CASSATGGEKLFF. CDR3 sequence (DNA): TGTGCCAGCAGTGCGACAGGCGGGGAAAAACTGTTTTTT.

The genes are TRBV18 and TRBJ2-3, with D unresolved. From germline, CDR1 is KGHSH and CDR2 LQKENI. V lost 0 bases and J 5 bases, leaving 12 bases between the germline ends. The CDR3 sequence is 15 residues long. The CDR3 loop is CASSPPNGSRDTQYF. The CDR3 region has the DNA TGTGCCAGCTCACCACCGAACGGTTCCAGAGATACGCAGTATTTT.

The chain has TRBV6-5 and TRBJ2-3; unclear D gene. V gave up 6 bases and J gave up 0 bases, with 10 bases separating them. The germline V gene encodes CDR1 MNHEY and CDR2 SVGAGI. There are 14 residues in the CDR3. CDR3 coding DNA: TGTGCCAGCAGCCGCGCGTTTAGCACAGATACGCAGTATTTT. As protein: CASSRAFSTDTQYF.

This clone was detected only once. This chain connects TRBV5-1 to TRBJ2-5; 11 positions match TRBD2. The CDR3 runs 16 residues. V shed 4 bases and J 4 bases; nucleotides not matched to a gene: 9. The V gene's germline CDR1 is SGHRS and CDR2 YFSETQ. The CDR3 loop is CASSPGLAGGLETQYF. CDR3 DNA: TGCGCCAGCAGCCCCGGACTAGCGGGTGGTTTAGAGACCCAGTACTTC.

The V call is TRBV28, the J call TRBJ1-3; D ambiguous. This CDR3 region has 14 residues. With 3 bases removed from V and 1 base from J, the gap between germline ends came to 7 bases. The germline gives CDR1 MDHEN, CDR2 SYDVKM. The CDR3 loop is CASSFQGSGNTIYF. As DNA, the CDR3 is TGTGCCAGCAGTTTCCAAGGTTCTGGAAACACCATATATTTT.

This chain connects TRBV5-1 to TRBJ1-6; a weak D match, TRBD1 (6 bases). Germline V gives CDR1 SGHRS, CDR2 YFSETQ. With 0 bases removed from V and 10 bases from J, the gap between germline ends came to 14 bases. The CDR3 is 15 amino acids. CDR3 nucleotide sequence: TGCGCCAGCAGCTTGGAACAGGGAGAATGGTCACCCCTCCACTTT. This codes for CASSLEQGEWSPLHF. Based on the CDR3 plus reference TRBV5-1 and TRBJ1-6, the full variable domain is KAGVTQTPRYLIKTRGQQVTLSCSPISGHRSVSWYQQTPGQGLQFLFEYFSETQRNKGNFPGRFSGRQFSNSRSEMNVSTLELGDSALYLCASSLEQGEWSPLHFGNGTRLTVT.

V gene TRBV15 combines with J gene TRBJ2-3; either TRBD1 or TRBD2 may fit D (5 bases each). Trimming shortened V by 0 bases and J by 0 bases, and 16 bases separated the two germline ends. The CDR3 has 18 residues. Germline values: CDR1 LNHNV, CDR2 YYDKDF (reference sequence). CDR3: CATSRDLGLAGSTDTQYF. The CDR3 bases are TGTGCCACCAGCAGAGATCTCGGGCTAGCAGGGAGCACAGATACGCAGTATTTT.

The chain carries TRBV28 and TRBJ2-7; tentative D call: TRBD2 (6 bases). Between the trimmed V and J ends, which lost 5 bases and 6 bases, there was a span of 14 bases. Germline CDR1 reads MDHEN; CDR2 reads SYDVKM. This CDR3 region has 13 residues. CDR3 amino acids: CASSGGIGGEQYF. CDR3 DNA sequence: TGTGCCAGCAGTGGGGGAATCGGGGGCGAGCAGTACTTC.

As DNA, the CDR3 is TGTGCCAGCAGTGGAGGGGGGCCTGGGGCCAACGTCCTGACTTTC. Translated: CASSGGGPGANVLTF. The chain recombines TRBV6-1 with TRBJ2-6; D is perhaps TRBD1 or TRBD2 (6 bases each). This CDR3 region has 15 residues. CDR1 is MNHNS, CDR2 SASEGT, per germline. The V gene lost 4 bases and the J gene lost 2 bases, with 9 bases spanning the gap.

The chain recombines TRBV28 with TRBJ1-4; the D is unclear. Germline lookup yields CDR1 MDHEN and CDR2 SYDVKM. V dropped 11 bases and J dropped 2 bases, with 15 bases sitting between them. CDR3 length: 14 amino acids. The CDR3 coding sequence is TGTGCCTTTTCGGTGGCAGATACTAATGAAAAACTGTTTTTT. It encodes CAFSVADTNEKLFF.

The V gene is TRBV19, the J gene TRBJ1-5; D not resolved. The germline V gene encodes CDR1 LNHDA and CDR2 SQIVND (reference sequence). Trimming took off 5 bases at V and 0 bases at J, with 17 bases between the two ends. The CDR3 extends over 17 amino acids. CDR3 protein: CASSSVSGAYSNQPQHF. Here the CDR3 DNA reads TGTGCCAGTAGTTCCGTCAGTGGAGCTTATAGCAATCAGCCCCAGCATTTT.

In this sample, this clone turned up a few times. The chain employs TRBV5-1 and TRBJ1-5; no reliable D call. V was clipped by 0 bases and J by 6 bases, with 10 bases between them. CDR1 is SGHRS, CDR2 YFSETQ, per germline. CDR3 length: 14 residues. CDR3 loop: CASSLEGASQPQHF. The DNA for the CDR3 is TGCGCCAGCAGCTTGGAAGGAGCGTCTCAGCCCCAGCATTTT.

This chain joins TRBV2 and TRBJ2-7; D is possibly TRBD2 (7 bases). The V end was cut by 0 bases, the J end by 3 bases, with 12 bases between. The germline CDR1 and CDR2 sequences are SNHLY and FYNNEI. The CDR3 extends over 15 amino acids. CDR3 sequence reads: CASSEAWGGIYEQYF. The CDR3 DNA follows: TGTGCCAGCAGTGAAGCATGGGGGGGCATCTACGAGCAGTACTTC.

This CDR3 is CASRITPTGELFF. CDR3 bases: TGTGCCAGCAGAATCACTCCGACCGGGGAGCTGTTTTTT. The chain joins TRBV28 to TRBJ2-2; D call uncertain. This CDR3 comprises 13 residues. Looked up from germline, CDR1 is MDHEN and CDR2 is SYDVKM. Trimming pared 6 bases from V and 5 bases from J, leaving 10 bases between.

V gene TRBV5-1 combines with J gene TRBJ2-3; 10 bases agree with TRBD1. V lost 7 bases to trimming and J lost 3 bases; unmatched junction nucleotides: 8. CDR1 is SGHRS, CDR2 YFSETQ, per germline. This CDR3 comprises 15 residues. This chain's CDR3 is CASAPWDRGTDTQYF. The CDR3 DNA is TGCGCCAGCGCACCTTGGGACAGGGGTACAGATACGCAGTATTTT.

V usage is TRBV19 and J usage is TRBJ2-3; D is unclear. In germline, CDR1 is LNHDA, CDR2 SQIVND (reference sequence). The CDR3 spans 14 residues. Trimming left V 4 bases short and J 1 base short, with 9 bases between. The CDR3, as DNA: TGTGCCAGTAGTACTATCGTAGGCACAGATACGCAGTATTTT. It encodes CASSTIVGTDTQYF. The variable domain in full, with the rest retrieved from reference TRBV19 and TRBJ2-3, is DGGITQSPKYLFRKEGQNVTLSCEQNLNHDAMYWYRQDPGQGLRLIYYSQIVNDFQKGDIAEGYSVSREKKESFPLTVTSAQKNPTAFYLCASSTIVGTDTQYFGPGTRLTVL.

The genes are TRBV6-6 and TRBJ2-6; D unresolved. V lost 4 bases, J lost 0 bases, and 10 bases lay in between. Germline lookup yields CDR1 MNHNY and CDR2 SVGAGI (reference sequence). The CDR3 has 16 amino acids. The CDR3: CASSSGGRSGANVLTF. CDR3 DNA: TGTGCCAGCAGTTCCGGCGGACGCTCTGGGGCCAACGTCCTGACTTTC.

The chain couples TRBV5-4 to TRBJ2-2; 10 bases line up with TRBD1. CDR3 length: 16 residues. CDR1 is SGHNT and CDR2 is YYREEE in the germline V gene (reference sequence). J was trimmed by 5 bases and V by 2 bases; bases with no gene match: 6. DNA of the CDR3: TGTGCCAGCAGCTTCCCGGGACAGGGGAGAACCGGGGAGCTGTTTTTT. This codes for CASSFPGQGRTGELFF.

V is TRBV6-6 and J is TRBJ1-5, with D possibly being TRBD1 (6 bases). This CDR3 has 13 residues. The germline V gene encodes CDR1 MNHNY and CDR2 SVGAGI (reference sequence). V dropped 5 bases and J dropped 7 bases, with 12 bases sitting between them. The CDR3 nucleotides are TGTGCCAGCAGTACAGGGCACAACCAGCCCCAGCATTTT. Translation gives CASSTGHNQPQHF.

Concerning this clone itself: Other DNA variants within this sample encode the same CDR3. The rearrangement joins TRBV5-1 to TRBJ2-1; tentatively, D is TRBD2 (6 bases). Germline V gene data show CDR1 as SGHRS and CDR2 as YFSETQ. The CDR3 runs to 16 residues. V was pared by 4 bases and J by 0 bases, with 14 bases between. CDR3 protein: CASSLDSGSSYNEQFF. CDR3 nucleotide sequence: TGCGCCAGCAGCCTAGATAGCGGAAGCTCCTACAATGAGCAGTTCTTC. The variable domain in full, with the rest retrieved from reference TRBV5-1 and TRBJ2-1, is KAGVTQTPRYLIKTRGQQVTLSCSPISGHRSVSWYQQTPGQGLQFLFEYFSETQRNKGNFPGRFSGRQFSNSRSEMNVSTLELGDSALYLCASSLDSGSSYNEQFFGPGTRLTVL.